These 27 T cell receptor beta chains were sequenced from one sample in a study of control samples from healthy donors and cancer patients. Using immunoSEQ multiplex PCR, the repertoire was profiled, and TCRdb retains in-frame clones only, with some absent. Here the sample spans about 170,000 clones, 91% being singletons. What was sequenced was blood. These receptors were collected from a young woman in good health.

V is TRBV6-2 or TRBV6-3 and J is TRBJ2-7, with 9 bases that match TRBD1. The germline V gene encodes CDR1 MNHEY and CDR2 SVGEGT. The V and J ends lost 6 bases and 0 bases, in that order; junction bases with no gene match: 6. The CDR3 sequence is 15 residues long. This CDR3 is CASSAPGQGSYEQYF. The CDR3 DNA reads TGTGCCAGCAGCGCCCCGGGACAGGGCTCCTACGAGCAGTACTTC.

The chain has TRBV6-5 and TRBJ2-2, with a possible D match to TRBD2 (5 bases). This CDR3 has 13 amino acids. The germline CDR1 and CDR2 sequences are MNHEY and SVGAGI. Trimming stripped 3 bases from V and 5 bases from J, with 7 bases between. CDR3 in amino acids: CASSYPGTGELFF. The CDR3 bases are TGTGCCAGCAGTTATCCGGGGACCGGGGAGCTGTTTTTT.

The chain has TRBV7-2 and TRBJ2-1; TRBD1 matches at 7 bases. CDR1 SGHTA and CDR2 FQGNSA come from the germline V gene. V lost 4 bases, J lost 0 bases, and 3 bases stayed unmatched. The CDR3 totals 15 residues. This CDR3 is CASSSRDSSYNEQFF. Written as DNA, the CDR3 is TGTGCCAGCAGCTCCCGGGACAGCTCCTACAATGAGCAGTTCTTC.

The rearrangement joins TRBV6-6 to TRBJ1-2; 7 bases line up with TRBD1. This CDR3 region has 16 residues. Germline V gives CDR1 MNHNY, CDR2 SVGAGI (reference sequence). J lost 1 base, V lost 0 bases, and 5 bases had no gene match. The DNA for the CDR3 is TGTGCCAGCAGTTACTCGGGGGCAGGGGGTAACTATGGCTACACCTTC. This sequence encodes CASSYSGAGGNYGYTF.

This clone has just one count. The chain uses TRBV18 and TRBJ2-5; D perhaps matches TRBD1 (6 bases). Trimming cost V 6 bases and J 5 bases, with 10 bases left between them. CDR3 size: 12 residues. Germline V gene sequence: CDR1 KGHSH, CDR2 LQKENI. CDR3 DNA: TGTGCCAGCTCGTCTACAGGGGAGACCCAGTACTTC. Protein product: CASSSTGETQYF.

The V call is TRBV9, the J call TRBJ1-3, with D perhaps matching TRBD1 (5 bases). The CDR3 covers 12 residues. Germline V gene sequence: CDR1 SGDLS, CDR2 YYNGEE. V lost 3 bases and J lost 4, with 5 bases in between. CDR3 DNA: TGTGCCAGCAGCGGACAGGGAAACACCATATATTTT. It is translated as CASSGQGNTIYF.

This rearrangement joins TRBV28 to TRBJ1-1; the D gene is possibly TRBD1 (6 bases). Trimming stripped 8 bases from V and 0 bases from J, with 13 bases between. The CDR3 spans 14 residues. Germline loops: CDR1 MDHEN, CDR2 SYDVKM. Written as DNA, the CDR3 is TGTGCCAGCTTTACCGGGACAATGAACACTGAAGCTTTCTTT. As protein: CASFTGTMNTEAFF.

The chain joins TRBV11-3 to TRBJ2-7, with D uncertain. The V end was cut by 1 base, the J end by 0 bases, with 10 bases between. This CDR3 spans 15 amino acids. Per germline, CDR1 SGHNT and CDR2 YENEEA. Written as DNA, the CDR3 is TGTGCCAGCAGCTTAGCGGGCAGGAGCTCCTACGAGCAGTACTTC. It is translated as CASSLAGRSSYEQYF. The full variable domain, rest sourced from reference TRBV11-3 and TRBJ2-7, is EAGVVQSPRYKIIEKKQPVAFWCNPISGHNTLYWYLQNLGQGPELLIRYENEEAVDDSQLPKDRFSAERLKGVDSTLKIQPAELGDSAVYLCASSLAGRSSYEQYFGPGTRLTVT.

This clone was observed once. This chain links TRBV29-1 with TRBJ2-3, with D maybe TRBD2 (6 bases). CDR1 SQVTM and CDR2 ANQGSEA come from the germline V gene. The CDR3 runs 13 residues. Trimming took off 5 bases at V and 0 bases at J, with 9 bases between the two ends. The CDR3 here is CSVHGGSTDTQYF. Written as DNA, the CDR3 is TGCAGCGTTCATGGGGGGAGCACAGATACGCAGTATTTT.

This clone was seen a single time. In DNA form, the CDR3 reads TGTGCCAGCAGTGAACAGGGGGTGAACACCGGGGAGCTGTTTTTT. Translated, it gives CASSEQGVNTGELFF. The chain links TRBV2 to TRBJ2-2; TRBD1 matches at 7 bases. This CDR3 region has 15 residues. The J segment lost 1 base and the V segment lost 2 bases, leaving 1 base of the junction unmatched. From germline, CDR1 is SNHLY and CDR2 FYNNEI.

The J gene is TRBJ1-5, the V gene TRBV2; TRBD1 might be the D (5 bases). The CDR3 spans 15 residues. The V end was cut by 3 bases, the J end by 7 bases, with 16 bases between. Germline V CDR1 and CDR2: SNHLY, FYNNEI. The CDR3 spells CASSEPGALGQPQHF. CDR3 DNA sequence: TGTGCCAGCAGTGAGCCCGGGGCGCTGGGGCAGCCCCAGCATTTT.

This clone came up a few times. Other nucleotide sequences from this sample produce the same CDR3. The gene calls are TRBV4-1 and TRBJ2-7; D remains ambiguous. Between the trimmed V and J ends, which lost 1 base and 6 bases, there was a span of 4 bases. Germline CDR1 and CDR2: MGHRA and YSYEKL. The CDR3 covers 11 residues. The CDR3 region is CASSQASEQYF. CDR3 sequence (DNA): TGCGCCAGCAGCCAAGCCAGCGAGCAGTACTTC.

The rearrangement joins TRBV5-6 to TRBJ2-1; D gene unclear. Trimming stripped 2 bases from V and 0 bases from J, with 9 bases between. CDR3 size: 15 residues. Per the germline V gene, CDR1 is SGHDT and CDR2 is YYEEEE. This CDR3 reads CASSFPSSSYNEQFF. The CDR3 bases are TGTGCCAGCAGCTTCCCGTCCAGCTCCTACAATGAGCAGTTCTTC.

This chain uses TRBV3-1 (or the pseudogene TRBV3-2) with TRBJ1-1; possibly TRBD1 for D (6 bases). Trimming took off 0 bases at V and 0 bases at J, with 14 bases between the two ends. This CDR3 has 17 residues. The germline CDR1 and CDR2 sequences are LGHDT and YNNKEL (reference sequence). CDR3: CASSQDSQGLLNTEAFF. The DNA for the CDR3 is TGTGCCAGCAGCCAAGATTCACAGGGACTACTGAACACTGAAGCTTTCTTT.

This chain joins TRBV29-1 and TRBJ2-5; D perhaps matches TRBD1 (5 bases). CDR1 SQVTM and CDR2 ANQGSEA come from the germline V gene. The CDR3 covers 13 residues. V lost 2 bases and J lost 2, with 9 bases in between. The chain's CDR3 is CSVEKPGQETQYF. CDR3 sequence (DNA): TGCAGCGTTGAAAAGCCAGGGCAAGAGACCCAGTACTTC.

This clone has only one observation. CDR3 nucleotides: TGCGCCAGCAGGTTAGTCTCCAGCTCCTACGAGCAGTACTTC. It is translated as CASRLVSSSYEQYF. The chain has TRBV5-1 and TRBJ2-7; D ambiguous. Trimming removed 5 bases at V and 0 bases at J, with 12 bases between. CDR3 length equals 14 residues. Germline values: CDR1 SGHRS, CDR2 YFSETQ.

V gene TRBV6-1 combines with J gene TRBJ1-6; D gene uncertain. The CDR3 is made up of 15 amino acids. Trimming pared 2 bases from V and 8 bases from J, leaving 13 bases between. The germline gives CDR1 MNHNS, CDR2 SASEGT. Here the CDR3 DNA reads TGTGCCAGCAGTGAATGGTCCCAGGCCCATTCACCCCTCCACTTT. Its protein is CASSEWSQAHSPLHF.

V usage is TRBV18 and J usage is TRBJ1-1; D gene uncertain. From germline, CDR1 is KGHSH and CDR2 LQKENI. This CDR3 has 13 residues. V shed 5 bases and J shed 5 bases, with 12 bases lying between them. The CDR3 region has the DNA TGTGCCAGCTCAGCTATACGGGGAACTGAAGCTTTCTTT. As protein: CASSAIRGTEAFF.

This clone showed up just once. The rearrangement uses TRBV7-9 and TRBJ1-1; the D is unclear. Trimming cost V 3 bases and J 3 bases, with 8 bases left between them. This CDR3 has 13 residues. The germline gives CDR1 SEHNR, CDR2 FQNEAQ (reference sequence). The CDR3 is CASSFVLDTEAFF. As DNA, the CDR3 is TGTGCCAGCAGCTTTGTCCTGGACACTGAAGCTTTCTTT.

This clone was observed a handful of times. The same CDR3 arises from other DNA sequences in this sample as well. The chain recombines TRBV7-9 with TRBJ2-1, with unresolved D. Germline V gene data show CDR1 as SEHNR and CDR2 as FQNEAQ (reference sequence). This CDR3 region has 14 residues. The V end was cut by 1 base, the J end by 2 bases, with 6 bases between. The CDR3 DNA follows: TGTGCCAGCAGCTTAGTCGCAGCCTACAATGAGCAGTTCTTC. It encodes CASSLVAAYNEQFF.

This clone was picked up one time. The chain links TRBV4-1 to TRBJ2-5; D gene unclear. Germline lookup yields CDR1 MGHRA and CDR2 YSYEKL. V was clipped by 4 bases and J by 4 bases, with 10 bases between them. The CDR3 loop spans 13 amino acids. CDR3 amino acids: CASSRNPSETQYF. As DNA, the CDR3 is TGCGCCAGCAGCCGAAACCCCTCAGAGACCCAGTACTTC.

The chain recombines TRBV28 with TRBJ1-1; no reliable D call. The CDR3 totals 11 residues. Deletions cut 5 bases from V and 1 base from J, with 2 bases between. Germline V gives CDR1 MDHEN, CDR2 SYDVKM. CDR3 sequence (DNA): TGTGCCAGCAGTGCGAACACTGAAGCTTTCTTT. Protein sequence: CASSANTEAFF. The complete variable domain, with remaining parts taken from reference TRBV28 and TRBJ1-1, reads DVKVTQSSRYLVKRTGEKVFLECVQDMDHENMFWYRQDPGLGLRLIYFSYDVKMKEKGDIPEGYSVSREKKERFSLILESASTNQTSMYLCASSANTEAFFGQGTRLTVV.

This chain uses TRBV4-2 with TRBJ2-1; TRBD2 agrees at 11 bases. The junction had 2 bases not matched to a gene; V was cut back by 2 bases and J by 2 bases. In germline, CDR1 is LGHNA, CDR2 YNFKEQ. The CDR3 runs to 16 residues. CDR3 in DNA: TGTGCCAGCAGCCAAACTAGCGGGGGCCCCTACAATGAGCAGTTCTTC. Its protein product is CASSQTSGGPYNEQFF.

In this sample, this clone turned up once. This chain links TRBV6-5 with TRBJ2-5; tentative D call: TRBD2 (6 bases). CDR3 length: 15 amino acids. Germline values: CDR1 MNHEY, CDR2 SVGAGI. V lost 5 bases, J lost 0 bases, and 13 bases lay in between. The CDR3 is CASSPRDWHQETQYF. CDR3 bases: TGTGCCAGCAGTCCCCGGGACTGGCACCAAGAGACCCAGTACTTC.

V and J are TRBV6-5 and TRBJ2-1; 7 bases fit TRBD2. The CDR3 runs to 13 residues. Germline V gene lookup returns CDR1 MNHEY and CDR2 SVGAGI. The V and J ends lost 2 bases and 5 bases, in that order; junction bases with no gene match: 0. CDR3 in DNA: TGTGCCAGCAGTTACGGGACTAACAATGAGCAGTTCTTC. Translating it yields CASSYGTNNEQFF.

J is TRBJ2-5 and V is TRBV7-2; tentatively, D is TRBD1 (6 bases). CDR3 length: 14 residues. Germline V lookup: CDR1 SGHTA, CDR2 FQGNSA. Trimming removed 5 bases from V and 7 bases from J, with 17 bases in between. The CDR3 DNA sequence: TGTGCCAGCAGCATAACCCAGGGGTCGGGGACCCAGTACTTC. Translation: CASSITQGSGTQYF.

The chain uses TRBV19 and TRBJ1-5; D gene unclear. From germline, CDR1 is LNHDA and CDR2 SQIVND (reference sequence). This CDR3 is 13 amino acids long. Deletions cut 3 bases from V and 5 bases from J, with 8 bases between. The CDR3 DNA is TGTGCCAGTAGTATCCAGGAAGATCAGCCCCAGCATTTT. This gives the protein CASSIQEDQPQHF. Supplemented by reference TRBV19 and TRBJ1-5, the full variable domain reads DGGITQSPKYLFRKEGQNVTLSCEQNLNHDAMYWYRQDPGQGLRLIYYSQIVNDFQKGDIAEGYSVSREKKESFPLTVTSAQKNPTAFYLCASSIQEDQPQHFGDGTRLSIL.